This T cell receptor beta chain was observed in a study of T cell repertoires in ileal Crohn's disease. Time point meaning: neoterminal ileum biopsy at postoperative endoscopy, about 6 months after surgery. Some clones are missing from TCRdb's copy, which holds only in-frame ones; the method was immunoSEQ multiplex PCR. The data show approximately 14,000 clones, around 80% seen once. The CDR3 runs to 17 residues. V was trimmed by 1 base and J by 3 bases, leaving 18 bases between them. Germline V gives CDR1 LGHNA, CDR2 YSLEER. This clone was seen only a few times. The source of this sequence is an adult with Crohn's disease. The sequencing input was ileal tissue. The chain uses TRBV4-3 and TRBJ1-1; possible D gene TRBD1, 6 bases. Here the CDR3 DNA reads TGCGCCAGCAGCCAAGTAATCGGACAGCTCGGTGACACTGAAGCTTTCTTT. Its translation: CASSQVIGQLGDTEAFF.